The 16 T cell receptor beta chains in this list originate from one sample, sequenced in a study of identical twins. TCRdb redid the calling of the 5' RACE reads with MiXCR, one entry per CDR3 protein. The sample records approximately 550,000 distinct CDR3 sequences, 20% to 25% being singletons. These data also formed part of another study, on yellow fever vaccine responses in identical twins.

The sample taken for sequencing was CD4+ T cells sorted from blood. These receptors originate from a woman between 18 and 29 years old in good health.

V usage is TRBV3-1 and J usage is TRBJ2-6, with D hard to call. The CDR3 runs to 18 residues. V was clipped by 1 base and J by 0 bases, with 13 bases between them. The germline gives CDR1 LGHDT, CDR2 YNNKEL (reference sequence). This CDR3 is CASSQGPSLNSGANVLTF. DNA for the CDR3: TGTGCCAGCAGCCAAGGTCCCAGTCTCAACTCTGGGGCCAACGTCCTGACTTTC.

The chain couples TRBV20-1 to TRBJ2-5, with 10 bases identical to TRBD2. This CDR3 is built from 15 residues. CDR1 and CDR2 (germline): DFQATT, SNEGSKA (reference sequence). Trimming cost V 5 bases and J 1 base; bases outside gene matches: 7. CDR3 bases: TGCAGTGCTGGACCCCTAGCGGGGGCCCAAGAGACCCAGTACTTC. Amino acids: CSAGPLAGAQETQYF.

This clonotype was observed a few times. The V call is TRBV6-1, the J call TRBJ1-2; D might be TRBD1 (5 bases). The V end was cut by 5 bases, the J end by 4 bases, with 17 bases between. The CDR3 loop spans 15 amino acids. Germline V lookup: CDR1 MNHNS, CDR2 SASEGT. The CDR3 reads CASSPGTATVYGYTF. The CDR3 coding sequence is TGTGCCAGCAGTCCTGGGACGGCCACTGTCTATGGCTACACCTTC.

This clonotype was seen only a few times. This rearrangement joins TRBV6-5 to TRBJ1-1; TRBD1 matches at 9 bases. The germline V gene encodes CDR1 MNHEY and CDR2 SVGAGI. The CDR3 runs to 15 residues. The V segment lost 2 bases and the J segment 2 bases; nucleotides outside the gene matches: 3. CDR3 sequence reads: CASSYGTGRNTEAFF. The CDR3 coding sequence is TGTGCCAGCAGTTACGGGACAGGGCGTAACACTGAAGCTTTCTTT.

This clonotype was counted a few times. CDR3 sequence reads: CSARDVQKETQYF. The CDR3 DNA is TGCAGTGCTAGAGATGTCCAGAAAGAGACCCAGTACTTC. The chain carries TRBV20-1 and TRBJ2-5; D is uncertain. The V gene lost 0 bases and the J gene lost 3 bases, with 8 bases spanning the gap. This CDR3 comprises 13 residues. CDR1 and CDR2 from the germline V gene are DFQATT and SNEGSKA (reference sequence).

This clonotype was counted many times. J is TRBJ1-1 and V is TRBV15; TRBD1 might be the D (6 bases). CDR1 is LNHNV, CDR2 YYDKDF, per germline (reference sequence). There are 15 residues in the CDR3. V was clipped by 1 base and J by 4 bases, with 13 bases between them. The CDR3 coding sequence is TGTGCCACCAGCAGAGTCGGGGGCGGTGGCACTGAAGCTTTCTTT. Encoded protein: CATSRVGGGGTEAFF.

The V gene is TRBV4-1, the J gene TRBJ2-4; 9 positions agree with TRBD1. The CDR3 loop spans 17 amino acids. J gave up 5 bases and V 3 bases, and 11 bases lay outside the gene matches. CDR1 and CDR2 from the germline V gene are MGHRA and YSYEKL. Here the CDR3 reads CASSHTGTGKGENIQYF. The CDR3 coding sequence is TGCGCCAGCAGCCATACCGGGACAGGGAAAGGAGAAAACATTCAGTACTTC.

This clonotype showed up just a few times. The chain recombines TRBV25-1 with TRBJ2-5; TRBD1 is a possible D gene (8 bases). The germline V gene has CDR1 MGHDK and CDR2 SYGVNS. Between the trimmed V and J ends, which lost 4 bases and 5 bases, there was a span of 11 bases. The CDR3 has 13 amino acids. The CDR3, as DNA: TGTGCCAGCAGTGTACAGGGGGGGGAGACCCAGTACTTC. This translates into CASSVQGGETQYF.

This clonotype turned up a few times. The chain employs TRBV11-2 and TRBJ2-1; D could derive from TRBD1 or TRBD2 (5 bases each). The CDR3 has 12 amino acids. The germline CDR1 and CDR2 sequences are SGHAT and FQNNGV. Trimming cost V 1 base and J 15 bases, with 13 bases left between them. The CDR3 protein is CASSLGPNGAFF. As DNA, the CDR3 is TGTGCCAGCAGCTTAGGTCCTAACGGGGCGTTCTTC. The whole variable domain, filled in from reference TRBV11-2 and TRBJ2-1, reads EAGVAQSPRYKIIEKRQSVAFWCNPISGHATLYWYQQILGQGPKLLIQFQNNGVVDDSQLPKDRFSAERLKGVDSTLKIQPAKLEDSAVYLCASSLGPNGAFFGPGTRLTVL.

V is TRBV5-1 and J is TRBJ2-2; tentative D call: TRBD1 (5 bases). Per germline, CDR1 SGHRS and CDR2 YFSETQ. Trimming left V 1 base short and J 6 bases short, with 16 bases between. The CDR3 has 16 residues. CDR3: CASSLSGRERSGELFF. In nucleotides, the CDR3 is TGCGCCAGCAGCTTGAGTGGCAGGGAACGGTCCGGGGAGCTGTTTTTT. Using reference TRBV5-1 and TRBJ2-2 for the parts outside the CDR3, the full variable domain is KAGVTQTPRYLIKTRGQQVTLSCSPISGHRSVSWYQQTPGQGLQFLFEYFSETQRNKGNFPGRFSGRQFSNSRSEMNVSTLELGDSALYLCASSLSGRERSGELFFGEGSRLTVL.

This sequence joins TRBV6-2 or TRBV6-3 and TRBJ2-7, with D perhaps assigned TRBD1 or TRBD2 (5 bases each). The germline V gene has CDR1 MNHEY and CDR2 SVGEGT. The V end was cut by 2 bases, the J end by 3 bases, with 14 bases between. The CDR3 runs to 15 residues. In DNA form, the CDR3 reads TGTGCCAGCAGTTACGACCGGGACGCAAGCTACGAGCAGTACTTC. Protein: CASSYDRDASYEQYF.

In this sample, this clonotype turned up a few times. The chain joins TRBV28 to TRBJ2-2; 10 bases are shared with TRBD1. From germline, CDR1 is MDHEN and CDR2 SYDVKM. The CDR3 runs to 15 residues. V dropped 9 bases and J dropped 5; count of bases not matched to a gene: 9. CDR3 DNA: TGTGCCAGTAGGGGCCGGGACAGGGGTACCGGGGAGCTGTTTTTT. It specifies CASRGRDRGTGELFF.

DNA of the CDR3: TGTGCCAGCCCAAAGCGGGCCAACGGAGTGGGTTCCAATGAGCAGTTCTTC. Translating gives CASPKRANGVGSNEQFF. This sequence joins TRBV25-1 and TRBJ2-1; D is possibly TRBD2 (6 bases). Germline CDR1 MGHDK, CDR2 SYGVNS. V gave up 8 bases and J gave up 6 bases, with 26 bases separating them. The CDR3 runs 17 residues.

This clonotype was seen a handful of times. J is TRBJ2-6 and V is TRBV6-5; D is undetermined. The CDR3 runs 15 residues. The germline gives CDR1 MNHEY, CDR2 SVGAGI. The ends were cut back, 2 bases at V and 0 bases at J, with 5 bases in the middle. CDR3 in DNA: TGTGCCAGCAGTTACAGATCCTCTGGGGCCAACGTCCTGACTTTC. It encodes CASSYRSSGANVLTF.

In its sample, this clonotype was seen a few times. The rearrangement links TRBV6-5 to TRBJ2-3; the match to TRBD2 covers 11 bases. CDR1 MNHEY and CDR2 SVGAGI come from the germline V gene. J gave up 0 bases and V 1 base, and 3 bases lay outside the gene matches. CDR3 length: 17 amino acids. The CDR3 DNA is TGTGCCAGCAGTTACTTCACTAGCGGGGGAAGCACAGATACGCAGTATTTT. It specifies CASSYFTSGGSTDTQYF.

This clonotype was observed a handful of times. This sequence joins TRBV28 and TRBJ2-5, with 13 bases fitting TRBD2. Per the germline V gene, CDR1 is MDHEN and CDR2 is SYDVKM. The ends lost 4 bases at V and 5 bases at J; junction bases unmatched: 7. The CDR3 sequence is 16 residues long. For the CDR3, the DNA is TGTGCCAGCAGTTCGGGACTAGCGGGAAGGGTGGAGACCCAGTACTTC. It codes for CASSSGLAGRVETQYF.